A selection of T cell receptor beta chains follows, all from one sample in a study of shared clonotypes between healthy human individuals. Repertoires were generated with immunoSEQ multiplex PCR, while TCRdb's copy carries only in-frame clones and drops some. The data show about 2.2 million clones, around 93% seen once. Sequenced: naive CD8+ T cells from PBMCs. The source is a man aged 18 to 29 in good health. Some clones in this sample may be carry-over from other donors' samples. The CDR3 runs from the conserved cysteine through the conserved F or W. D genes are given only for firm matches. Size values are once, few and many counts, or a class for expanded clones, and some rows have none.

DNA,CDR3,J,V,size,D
TGTGCCAGCAGGTGGACGGCGGGGGATACGCAGTATTTT,CASRWTAGDTQYF,TRBJ2-3,TRBV6-6,.,.
TGTGCCAGCAGCTTGCCGGGGACAGGGCGAATGAACACTGAAGCTTTCTTT,CASSLPGTGRMNTEAFF,TRBJ1-1,TRBV5-4,.,TRBD1
TGTGCCAGCAGCCGAGACGGCCACAATCAGCCCCAGCATTTT,CASSRDGHNQPQHF,TRBJ1-5,TRBV7-9,.,.
TGTGCCAGCAGCTTGGGGGTTGGACTAGCGGGAGGACCGTACAATGAGCAGTTCTTC,CASSLGVGLAGGPYNEQFF,TRBJ2-1,TRBV5-6,.,TRBD2
TGCGCCAGCAGCTTGGCCGTGAGTAGTCGGTACGAGCAGTACTTC,CASSLAVSSRYEQYF,TRBJ2-7,TRBV5-1,.,.
TGTGCCAGCAGTCCGTGGGGCCAGGGAGAAAGCACTGAAGCTTTCTTT,CASSPWGQGESTEAFF,TRBJ1-1,TRBV28,.,.
TGTGCCAGCAGGTTTACAATGGCCAACGAGCAGTACTTC,CASRFTMANEQYF,TRBJ2-7,TRBV5-5,.,.
TGTGCCAGCCGAGGGAGGATCTCTGGGGCCAACGTCCTGACTTTC,CASRGRISGANVLTF,TRBJ2-6,TRBV27,.,.
TGTGCCAGCCGTGCGAGCTCCTACGAGCAGTACTTC,CASRASSYEQYF,TRBJ2-7,TRBV27,.,.
TGTGCCAGCAGTCTTCGACTTGGCTCCTACAATGAGCAGTTCTTC,CASSLRLGSYNEQFF,TRBJ2-1,TRBV7-7,once,.
TGTGCCAGCAGCACTCCCGGGGGTACTAGCGTAAACCAAGAGACCCAGTACTTC,CASSTPGGTSVNQETQYF,TRBJ2-5,TRBV28,.,TRBD2
TGTGCCACCAGACTAGCGGTAAGCTCCTACAATGAGCAGTTCTTC,CATRLAVSSYNEQFF,TRBJ2-1,TRBV6-5,once,TRBD2
TGTGCCAGCAGTTCCCGGGACAGGGCGTTCTTC,CASSSRDRAFF,TRBJ2-1,TRBV27,.,TRBD1
TGTGCCAGCAGCGTTCTAAGGGTTGGCACTGAAGCTTTCTTT,CASSVLRVGTEAFF,TRBJ1-1,TRBV9,.,.
TGTGCCAGCAGCTTACGGTTCATAACTAGCGGGGACGAGCAGTACTTC,CASSLRFITSGDEQYF,TRBJ2-7,TRBV11-2,.,TRBD2
TGTGCCAGCAGCTTGACTAGCGGACCCTACAATGAGCAGTTCTTC,CASSLTSGPYNEQFF,TRBJ2-1,TRBV7-8,.,TRBD2
TGTGCCAGCAGCGATACGTCCAATTTTTATGGCTACACCTTC,CASSDTSNFYGYTF,TRBJ1-2,TRBV7-9,.,.
TGCGCCAGCAGTGAGTCGATTGGGGGGCTCTACGAGCAGTACTTC,CASSESIGGLYEQYF,TRBJ2-7,TRBV10-2,once,.
TGTGCCAGCAGCGTCTCGGGGGGCGGACAGCCCCAGCATTTT,CASSVSGGGQPQHF,TRBJ1-5,TRBV9,.,.
TGTGCCAGCAGCTTGGCCGTGGGGACAGCGCTTAGTGAAGCTTTCTTT,CASSLAVGTALSEAFF,TRBJ1-1,TRBV5-4,.,TRBD1
TGTGCCAGCAGTTTACAGATTGACAATGAGCAGTTCTTC,CASSLQIDNEQFF,TRBJ2-1,TRBV28,.,.
TGTGCCAGCAGCTCAAGGGACAGGCGAACCTACGAGCAGTACTTC,CASSSRDRRTYEQYF,TRBJ2-7,TRBV7-9,.,TRBD1
TGTGCCAGTAGTTGGGACAGGGACTTTTACAATGAGCAGTTCTTC,CASSWDRDFYNEQFF,TRBJ2-1,TRBV19,once,TRBD1
TGTGCCAGCAGTTTTGGGGGGGAGCTGTTTTTT,CASSFGGELFF,TRBJ2-2,TRBV28,.,.
TGTGCCAGCAGCTTAGGCCGTTTGGACAGGGCGGTTTTT,CASSLGRLDRAVF,TRBJ1-4,TRBV13,few,TRBD1
TGTGCCAGCAGCGAGGGGGACAGGGGCAACTATGGCTACACCTTC,CASSEGDRGNYGYTF,TRBJ1-2,TRBV9,.,TRBD1
TGTGCCAGCAGCTCCCCGGGACAGGAGCATGGCTACACCTTC,CASSSPGQEHGYTF,TRBJ1-2,TRBV7-9,.,TRBD1
TGTGCCAGCAGCTCGTACGGGCCTGAAGCTTTCTTT,CASSSYGPEAFF,TRBJ1-1,TRBV11-2,few,.
TGTGCCAGCAGCTCCTGGGGGCAGGGGAGCTCCTACGAGCAGTACTTC,CASSSWGQGSSYEQYF,TRBJ2-7,TRBV5-4,.,.
TGCGCCAGCAGCCAAGATTTTACGAGCTCCTACAATGAGCAGTTCTTC,CASSQDFTSSYNEQFF,TRBJ2-1,TRBV4-3,.,.
TGTGCCAGCAGCTTAGAGGACGCGAAAGGAGAGCAGTTCTTC,CASSLEDAKGEQFF,TRBJ2-1,TRBV11-3,once,.
TGTGCCAGCAGTCCAACCAGGGAAAGGGTCTATGGCTACACCTTC,CASSPTRERVYGYTF,TRBJ1-2,TRBV28,.,.
TGCGCCAGCAGGACTCACGGGACTAGCGGCAATGAGCAGTTCTTC,CASRTHGTSGNEQFF,TRBJ2-1,TRBV4-1,.,TRBD2
TGTGCCAGCAGCCTACTAGGGACTAGCGGGAAGAAGCGGTCTGGGGAGCTGTTTTTT,CASSLLGTSGKKRSGELFF,TRBJ2-2,TRBV7-3,.,TRBD2
TGTGCCAGCAGCCCACGGATTCAGCGGAGTCCTTTAAGAAACACCATATATTTT,CASSPRIQRSPLRNTIYF,TRBJ1-3,TRBV7-9,.,.
TGTGCCAGCAGCTTCCCGGGTCAGTCCGAGCAGTACTTC,CASSFPGQSEQYF,TRBJ2-7,TRBV7-2,.,.
TGTGCCTGGATGGAGCCCGAGGACGGTAAAGAGACCCAGTACTTC,CAWMEPEDGKETQYF,TRBJ2-5,TRBV30,once,.
TGCGCCAGCAGCCCGGGACGGCGACTAGCGGAGGGCACAGATACGCAGTATTTT,CASSPGRRLAEGTDTQYF,TRBJ2-3,TRBV4-3,.,TRBD2
TGCGCCAGCAGCCAAGTTCGGCCGGGACTAGCGACCTACAATGAGCAGTTCTTC,CASSQVRPGLATYNEQFF,TRBJ2-1,TRBV4-3,.,TRBD2
TGTGCCAGTAGCAGGACAGGGCCCTACAATGAGCAGTTCTTC,CASSRTGPYNEQFF,TRBJ2-1,TRBV19,.,TRBD1
TGTGCCAGCAGTGAAGCGCTCCTTTACGAGCAGTACTTC,CASSEALLYEQYF,TRBJ2-7,TRBV6-1,.,.
TGTGCCAGCAGTTTGATTGGGGCCGATGGGTTCTTC,CASSLIGADGFF,TRBJ2-1,TRBV28,.,.